Below, 20 T cell receptor beta chains from the same sample are listed, as sequenced in a study of cytomegalovirus exposure and HLA in healthy donors. This PCR relied on a set of 60 Vbeta primers and 13 Jbeta primers. TCRdb's copy holds only in-frame clones and misses some; the assay was immunoSEQ multiplex PCR. The repertoire holds about 86,000 clones, with about two thirds as singletons. Specimen: PBMCs. These TCRs come from a man in his 60s in good health and CMV-seronegative.

The V gene is TRBV10-1, the J gene TRBJ1-1, with TRBD1 matching over 8 bases. V was clipped by 6 bases and J by 3 bases; unmatched bases: 9. The CDR3 is 15 residues long. CDR1 is WNHNN and CDR2 is SYGVQD in the germline V gene (reference sequence). CDR3 nucleotides: TGCGCCAGCAGCGGAGCCTTGGACAGGGACACTGAAGCTTTCTTT. This codes for CASSGALDRDTEAFF.

This clone is a singleton in its sample. The rearrangement uses TRBV7-6 and TRBJ1-1, with D maybe TRBD1 (5 bases). The germline V gene encodes CDR1 SGHVS and CDR2 FNYEAQ. The CDR3 length is 13 residues. V lost 4 bases and J 1 base, leaving 7 bases between the germline ends. CDR3 bases: TGTGCCAGCAGCTCACAGGCGAACACTGAAGCTTTCTTT. Its translation is CASSSQANTEAFF.

This clone was seen only a few times. The chain is built from TRBV2 and TRBJ2-5; tentative D call: TRBD1 (5 bases). Trimming cost V 3 bases and J 7 bases, with 24 bases left between them. Germline CDR1 is SNHLY and CDR2 is FYNNEI. The CDR3 runs 17 residues. The CDR3 nucleotides read TGTGCCAGCAGTGATCCTTGGGTAGTCGAGGCAAGGGGGACCCAGTACTTC. This sequence encodes CASSDPWVVEARGTQYF.

The gene calls are TRBV18 and TRBJ2-1; 7 bases are shared with TRBD1. CDR1 and CDR2 from the germline V gene are KGHSH and LQKENI. The junction had 22 bases not matched to a gene; V was cut back by 8 bases and J by 0 bases. This CDR3 is built from 20 residues. The CDR3 coding sequence is TGTGCCAGCGTGCAGCCCGATCGACAGGGTAGGTCCTGCTCCTACAATGAGCAGTTCTTC. Its protein product is CASVQPDRQGRSCSYNEQFF.

V gene TRBV25-1 combines with J gene TRBJ2-3, with 7 nucleotides matching TRBD2. Germline V CDR1 and CDR2: MGHDK, SYGVNS. The CDR3 is 15 residues long. V dropped 1 base and J dropped 4; count of bases not matched to a gene: 5. The CDR3 region is CASSEFRGDADTQYF. CDR3 coding DNA: TGTGCCAGCAGTGAATTTCGGGGGGACGCAGATACGCAGTATTTT.

The gene calls are TRBV9 and TRBJ2-3; possibly TRBD1 for D (5 bases). V lost 2 bases to trimming and J lost 2 bases, with 12 bases between them. The germline V gene encodes CDR1 SGDLS and CDR2 YYNGEE. The CDR3 is 15 amino acids. The CDR3 here is CASSVQGRVTDTQYF. As DNA, the CDR3 is TGTGCCAGCAGCGTCCAGGGAAGGGTCACAGATACGCAGTATTTT.

This sequence joins TRBV5-4 and TRBJ2-6, with 7 bases fitting TRBD1. This CDR3 spans 16 amino acids. V shed 4 bases and J 2 bases; nucleotides not matched to a gene: 6. CDR1 and CDR2 (germline): SGHNT, YYREEE (reference sequence). The CDR3 is CASSLQGVTGANVLTF. The CDR3 region has the DNA TGTGCCAGCAGCCTCCAGGGGGTAACTGGGGCCAACGTCCTGACTTTC.

V is TRBV10-1 and J is TRBJ2-3; D not resolved. Germline V gives CDR1 WNHNN, CDR2 SYGVQD (reference sequence). The germline V and J ends were trimmed by 6 bases and 3 bases, with 19 bases remaining between them. The CDR3 consists of 16 residues. In nucleotides, the CDR3 is TGCGCCAGCAGCGAGAGTACCAGCCTCGGGACAGATACGCAGTATTTT. It encodes CASSESTSLGTDTQYF.

This clone was seen ten or more times. V usage is TRBV6-1 and J usage is TRBJ2-3, with TRBD2 matching over 11 bases. With V trimmed by 4 bases and J by 3 bases, 6 bases remained unmatched. CDR1 and CDR2 from the germline V gene are MNHNS and SASEGT. The CDR3 covers 16 residues. CDR3 residues: CASSVVAGGPTDTQYF. In DNA form, the CDR3 reads TGTGCCAGCAGTGTTGTAGCGGGAGGGCCAACAGATACGCAGTATTTT.

In DNA form, the CDR3 reads TGTGCCAGCAGTTTGGTTACAGGCACAGATACGCAGTATTTT. It encodes CASSLVTGTDTQYF. The rearrangement joins TRBV27 to TRBJ2-3; no clear D. This CDR3 has 14 residues. Germline V CDR1 and CDR2: MNHEY, SMNVEV (reference sequence). The V and J ends lost 3 bases and 1 base respectively, with 8 bases between them.

The chain uses TRBV27 and TRBJ2-7; the match to TRBD1 covers 9 bases. CDR1 and CDR2 from the germline V gene are MNHEY and SMNVEV (reference sequence). The CDR3 sequence is 16 residues long. J lost 6 bases, V lost 2 bases, and 11 bases had no gene match. The CDR3 is CASSLVSGQGLSEQYF. CDR3 coding DNA: TGTGCCAGCAGTTTAGTTTCTGGACAGGGGCTCTCCGAGCAGTACTTC.

This clone was counted between two and nine times. This chain links TRBV5-1 with TRBJ2-7; no clear D. From germline, CDR1 is SGHRS and CDR2 YFSETQ. The CDR3 is 12 residues long. V was cut by 0 bases and J by 6 bases, with 7 bases left in between. CDR3: CASSLGGGEQYF. The DNA of the CDR3 is TGCGCCAGCAGCTTGGGTGGCGGCGAGCAGTACTTC.

This clone was seen a handful of times. The gene calls are TRBV2 and TRBJ1-4; weak D call: TRBD1 (5 bases). Between the trimmed V and J ends, which lost 10 bases and 0 bases, there was a span of 15 bases. The CDR3 runs to 15 residues. Germline CDR1 and CDR2: SNHLY and FYNNEI. This chain's CDR3 is CANSKDRATNEKLFF. The CDR3 DNA sequence: TGTGCCAACTCGAAAGACAGAGCAACTAATGAAAAACTGTTTTTT.

In DNA form, the CDR3 reads TGTGCCAGCAGCCCCGCCGGGACACCAGCCAATGAGCAGTTCTTC. It specifies CASSPAGTPANEQFF. The rearrangement links TRBV7-8 to TRBJ2-1; D perhaps matches TRBD1 (6 bases). Germline CDR1 is SGHVS and CDR2 is FQNEAQ. The V and J ends lost 5 bases and 6 bases respectively, with 17 bases between them. This CDR3 comprises 15 residues. The full variable domain, with the rest looked up from reference TRBV7-8 and TRBJ2-1, is GAGVSQSPRYKVAKRGQDVALRCDPISGHVSLFWYQQALGQGPEFLTYFQNEAQLDKSGLPSDRFFAERPEGSVSTLKIQRTQQEDSAVYLCASSPAGTPANEQFFGPGTRLTVL.

The chain has TRBV19 and TRBJ2-3, with TRBD2 identical over 9 bases. Trimming at V came to 4 bases and at J to 0 bases, leaving 5 bases not matched to a gene. This CDR3 spans 16 amino acids. Germline CDR1 LNHDA, CDR2 SQIVND (reference sequence). The chain's CDR3 is CASSTATSGSTDTQYF. The CDR3 bases are TGTGCCAGTAGTACTGCCACTAGCGGGAGCACAGATACGCAGTATTTT.

Worth noting for this clone: At one end the junction does not follow the germline gene, possibly because of a read error. This chain connects TRBV27 to TRBJ2-1; D is possibly TRBD1 (5 bases). Germline assignment: CDR1 MNHEY and CDR2 SMNVEV (reference sequence). CDR3 length: 11 residues. The CDR3 region is CASSLTGYMVF. The CDR3 DNA is TGTGCCAGCAGCTTAACAGGATATATGGTCTTC.

The chain uses TRBV29-1 and TRBJ1-5, with D unclear. CDR3 length equals 13 residues. Germline loops: CDR1 SQVTM, CDR2 ANQGSEA. V was cut by 1 base and J by 4 bases, with 8 bases left in between. The CDR3: CSVEVSGNQPQHF. The CDR3 DNA reads TGCAGCGTTGAAGTATCGGGGAATCAGCCCCAGCATTTT.

This clone was detected a few times. CDR3 residues: CASSQGTSGRSMGEQFF. For the CDR3, the DNA is TGCGCCAGCAGCCAAGGGACTAGCGGGAGATCTATGGGTGAGCAGTTCTTC. The rearrangement links TRBV4-1 to TRBJ2-1, with 13 bases that match TRBD2. The V gene's germline CDR1 is MGHRA and CDR2 YSYEKL. The V gene end was trimmed by 1 base and the J gene end by 9 bases; junction bases not matched to a gene: 9. The CDR3 length is 17 residues.

The V gene is TRBV6-1, the J gene TRBJ2-2; D is uncertain. Looked up from germline, CDR1 is MNHNS and CDR2 is SASEGT. Trimming cost V 5 bases and J 4 bases, with 14 bases left between them. This CDR3 has 15 residues. For the CDR3, the DNA is TGTGCCAGCAGTCCTACCAGGCCAACCACCGGGGAGCTGTTTTTT. Amino acid sequence: CASSPTRPTTGELFF.

A few counts support this clone. An end of the junction does not agree with germline; a read error may underlie this. The chain couples TRBV7-7 to TRBJ2-1; 11 nucleotides align to TRBD2. CDR3 size: 13 residues. Germline loops: CDR1 SSHAT, CDR2 FNYEAQ (reference sequence). In DNA form, the CDR3 reads TGTGCTAGCAGCTTAGCGGGGGGGGATGAGCAGTTCTTC. Protein sequence: CASSLAGGDEQFF.